What follows are 4 T cell receptor beta chains derived from one specimen sequenced in a study of beta chain features in type 1 diabetes. Expressed TCRB transcripts were sequenced because the entire RNA isolate underwent reverse transcription. TCRdb's copy holds only in-frame clones and misses some; the assay was immunoSEQ multiplex PCR. This sample yields 360,000 or so clones, of which roughly a fifth are seen a single time; under 0.05% belongs to the top ten. Source material: naive CD4+ T cells from blood. Receptor source: a woman between 18 and 29 years old in good health.

V is TRBV14 and J is TRBJ2-1; 9 bases map to TRBD2. V shed 4 bases, J shed 4 bases, and the junction held 11 bases outside the gene matches. Germline loops: CDR1 SGHDN, CDR2 FVKESK. The CDR3 is made up of 17 amino acids. CDR3 in DNA: TGTGCCAGCAGCCGTTCAAGGACTAGCGTTCATTACAATGAGCAGTTCTTC. Protein sequence: CASSRSRTSVHYNEQFF.

This clone appeared a few times. The gene calls are TRBV9 and TRBJ2-3, with TRBD1 identical over 8 bases. V was pared by 4 bases and J by 4 bases, with 11 bases of the junction left unmatched. The CDR3 loop spans 16 amino acids. Germline V lookup: CDR1 SGDLS, CDR2 YYNGEE. Here the CDR3 reads CASSLTTRQGSDTQYF. In nucleotides, the CDR3 is TGTGCCAGCAGCCTAACCACCCGACAGGGGTCAGATACGCAGTATTTT.

The chain employs TRBV5-6 and TRBJ1-1, with D hard to call. The CDR3 has 13 residues. V shed 1 base and J shed 4 bases, with 8 bases lying between them. Germline CDR1 is SGHDT and CDR2 is YYEEEE. This CDR3 reads CASSLQAITEAFF. CDR3 DNA sequence: TGTGCCAGCAGCTTGCAGGCCATCACTGAAGCTTTCTTT. Combining the CDR3 with reference TRBV5-6 and TRBJ1-1 gives the whole variable domain DAGVTQSPTHLIKTRGQQVTLRCSPKSGHDTVSWYQQALGQGPQFIFQYYEEEERQRGNFPDRFSGHQFPNYSSELNVNALLLGDSALYLCASSLQAITEAFFGQGTRLTVV.

This clone was counted between two and nine times. The chain joins TRBV10-1 to TRBJ2-5; maybe TRBD1 (5 bases). The CDR3 length is 15 residues. The V gene lost 0 bases and the J gene lost 1 base, with 9 bases spanning the gap. The germline CDR1 and CDR2 sequences are WNHNN and SYGVQD (reference sequence). The CDR3 DNA reads as TGCGCCAGCAGTGAGTCGTCAGGGTTCCAAGAGACCCAGTACTTC. This sequence encodes CASSESSGFQETQYF.